This T cell receptor beta chain stems from a study of T cells in Graves' hyperthyroidism and ophthalmopathy. Study-level information: Any treatment followed the collection of peripheral blood at initial diagnosis.

The CDR3 is 14 residues long. Germline V gene data show CDR1 as SGDLS and CDR2 as YYNGEE. The V gene lost 0 bases and the J gene lost 5 bases, with 11 bases spanning the gap. From RNA transcripts, TCR beta CDR3 regions were amplified. An initial round of RT-PCR targeting the TCR CDR3 relied on the HTBI primer set. TCRdb independently ran MiXCR on the multiplex PCR reads; one entry per CDR3 protein. The sample shows about 610,000 distinct CDR3 sequences, about 16% of them seen only once. This sequence joins TRBV9 and TRBJ2-5; D may be TRBD1 (6 bases). The sequencing sample was made of blood. The clonotype originates from a middle-aged woman with Graves' ophthalmopathy. Here the CDR3 reads CASSVGSGEETQYF. CDR3 DNA sequence: TGTGCCAGCAGCGTAGGGTCAGGGGAGGAGACCCAGTACTTC.